The rows below give T cell receptor beta chains drawn from one sample of a study of tumour-infiltrating T cells in Burkitt lymphoma. The table came from immunoSEQ multiplex PCR; TCRdb's copy has only in-frame clones and leaves some out. This sample has thousands of clones, with roughly 16% found just once. Sequencing input: tumor tissue. Receptors originate from a human donor with diffuse large B-cell lymphoma. Both conserved end residues are part of each CDR3. A D gene is named only where the DNA matches it firmly. The listing skips clone size in some rows; elsewhere it reads once, few, many or a size class.

>-|TRBJ2-5|-|TRBV6-6
TGTGCCAGCGGTCTGGGGGCACTCCAAGAGACCCAGTACTTC
CASGLGALQETQYF
>-|TRBJ2-1|TRBD2|TRBV10-3
TGTGCCATCAGGAGCGGGGTAGAAACCAATGAGCAGTTCTTC
CAIRSGVETNEQFF
>-|TRBJ2-3|TRBD2|TRBV12-5
TGTGCTAGTGGTTTACTAGGGACTATCACAGATACGCAGTATTTT
CASGLLGTITDTQYF
>few|TRBJ2-1|TRBD1|TRBV5-1
TGCGCCAGCAGCTGGACCCGGGACAGCGGCGGGTCGCCGGAGCAGTTCTTC
CASSWTRDSGGSPEQFF
>-|TRBJ1-1|TRBD1|TRBV7-9
TGTGCCAGCAGCAAGCGACAGGGCATGAACACTGAAGCTTTCTTT
CASSKRQGMNTEAFF
>-|TRBJ2-5|-|TRBV19
TGTGCCAGTAGTCGTAACAGACAAGAGACCCAGTACTTC
CASSRNRQETQYF
>few|TRBJ2-7|TRBD1|TRBV28
TGTGCCAGCAGTTTAGGACAGGGATCCTACGAGCAGTACTTC
CASSLGQGSYEQYF
>-|TRBJ2-7|TRBD2|TRBV27
TGTGCCAGCAGTTCGCTAGCGGGAGTCGAGCAGTACTTC
CASSSLAGVEQYF
>few|TRBJ2-7|TRBD1|TRBV30
TGTGCCTTCTCTCTGTGGGACAGGGGGAACGAGCAGTACTTC
CAFSLWDRGNEQYF
>few|TRBJ2-7|TRBD2|TRBV28
TGTGCCAGCAGTCTCCGGACTAGCGGGAGGGCCGGGAACGAGCAGTACTTC
CASSLRTSGRAGNEQYF
>-|TRBJ1-6|-|TRBV30
TGTGCCTGGAGTGTACGGCCCCCCCAGACCTATAATTCACCCCTCCACTTT
CAWSVRPPQTYNSPLHF
>few|TRBJ2-1|TRBD2|TRBV6-5
TGTGCCAGCAGTCTGGGACTAGTGGGCTTCGGTGAGCAGTTCTTC
CASSLGLVGFGEQFF
>-|TRBJ2-1|TRBD2|TRBV7-2
TGTGCCAGCAGCTTAGCTAGCGGGGGAGGTTACAATGAGCAGTTCTTC
CASSLASGGGYNEQFF
>few|TRBJ2-3|TRBD2|TRBV29-1
TGCAGCGCCGAAACTAGCGGACAAAGCACAGATACGCAGTATTTT
CSAETSGQSTDTQYF
>-|TRBJ1-1|-|TRBV30
TGTGCCTGGAGTGATTGGGATCGGGACACTGAAGCTTTCTTT
CAWSDWDRDTEAFF
>-|TRBJ1-5|-|TRBV6-1
TGTGCCAGCACGGGGGCCGGCAATCAGCCCCAGCATTTT
CASTGAGNQPQHF
>-|TRBJ1-1|-|TRBV19
TGTGCCAGTAGTCTACAGGGCAGGAGGACTGAAGCTTTCTTT
CASSLQGRRTEAFF
>few|TRBJ2-7|TRBD1|TRBV10-1
TGCGCCAGCAGTGATTCCGGGACAGGGATCCACGAGCAGTACTTC
CASSDSGTGIHEQYF
>-|TRBJ1-2|TRBD1|TRBV7-9
TGTGCCAGCACAGCCGGGACAGGGGGCGAGGGTGGCTACACCTTC
CASTAGTGGEGGYTF
>few|TRBJ1-2|-|TRBV19
TGTGCCAGTAGTATAACGGGGGCAGGCTATGGCTACACCTTC
CASSITGAGYGYTF
>few|TRBJ1-3|TRBD1|TRBV9
TGTGCCAGCAGCTTCGGACAGGGAGGAGACACCATATATTTT
CASSFGQGGDTIYF
>few|TRBJ1-5|-|TRBV19
TGTGCCAGTAGTCCCCAACAGGGCAATCAGCCCCAGCATTTT
CASSPQQGNQPQHF
>few|TRBJ1-1|-|TRBV6-6
TGTGCCAGCAGTTCCGGGACGGTTAATGAAGCTTTCTTT
CASSSGTVNEAFF
>-|TRBJ1-1|-|TRBV27
TGTGCCAGCAGTTTCTCCTTCGGGGGGATGAACACTGAAGCTTTCTTT
CASSFSFGGMNTEAFF
>-|TRBJ1-1|-|TRBV7-9
TGTGCCAGCAGTTCTAAGACTGAAGCTTTCTTT
CASSSKTEAFF
>-|TRBJ2-7|-|TRBV21-1
TGTGCCAGCAGCAAAGCCGAGGGGCCGTTCTATGAGCAGTACTTC
CASSKAEGPFYEQYF
>-|TRBJ2-5|TRBD1|TRBV2
TGTGCCAGCAGTCCCAGGGGGCTGGGTGAGACCCAGTACTTC
CASSPRGLGETQYF
>-|TRBJ2-2|TRBD2|TRBV19
TGTGCCAGTAGTATGGGTAGCGGGACGAACACCGGGGAGCTGTTTTTT
CASSMGSGTNTGELFF
>few|TRBJ1-5|TRBD1|TRBV10-3
TGTGCCACCTCGGACAGGGGCCTCAATGGCAATCAGCCCCAGCATTTT
CATSDRGLNGNQPQHF
>-|TRBJ1-4|-|TRBV27
TGTGCCAGCAGTTCCCCGGGAAAAAGACTGTTTTTT
CASSSPGKRLFF
>-|TRBJ1-2|-|TRBV7-6
TGTGCCAGCAGCTTAGCGACCGGGGGCTACACCTTC
CASSLATGGYTF
>few|TRBJ1-1|-|TRBV9
TGTGCCAGCAGCCCGGGGACGGGGAACACTGAAGCTTTCTTT
CASSPGTGNTEAFF
>-|TRBJ2-2|-|TRBV29-1
TGCAGCGTTGAAGATCTTTGGACCGGGGAGCTGTTTTTT
CSVEDLWTGELFF
>-|TRBJ1-5|-|TRBV11-2
TGTGCCAGCAGCTTAAGCAGGGCCCAGCCCCAGCATTTT
CASSLSRAQPQHF
>-|TRBJ2-7|-|TRBV28
TGTGCCAGCAGTTTAATCGGCTTGTTCTCCGAGCAGTACTTC
CASSLIGLFSEQYF
>few|TRBJ2-5|-|TRBV7-2
TGTGCCAGCAGCTCTAGTGGGATAGAGACCCAGTACTTC
CASSSSGIETQYF
>few|TRBJ2-1|-|TRBV6-1
TGTGCCAGCAGTGGGAGGGGCCGAGGGGTCTTC
CASSGRGRGVF
>-|TRBJ1-5|-|TRBV18
TGTGCCAGCTCAGCACAGGGAAATCAGCCCCAGCATTTT
CASSAQGNQPQHF
>-|TRBJ2-5|TRBD2|TRBV14
TGTGCCAGCTCCCGGACTAGCCGCCTCAAAGAGACCCAGTACTTC
CASSRTSRLKETQYF
>few|TRBJ2-1|-|TRBV30
TGTGCCTGGAGTGAACTAGCTCTTTACAATGAGCAGTTCTTC
CAWSELALYNEQFF
>large|TRBJ2-7|-|TRBV28
TGTGCCAGCAGTTTCCCCAATTACGAGCAGTACTTC
CASSFPNYEQYF
>-|TRBJ1-2|-|TRBV29-1
TGCAGCGTTTCCGGACACCCCGTTGGCTACACCTTC
CSVSGHPVGYTF
>few|TRBJ2-3|-|TRBV5-1
TGCGCCAGCAGCGGGGGTCCTAGCACAGATACGCAGTATTTT
CASSGGPSTDTQYF
>-|TRBJ1-4|-|TRBV7-6
TGTGCCAGCAGCTTTAACTGGGGGAAGGAGGAAAAACTGTTTTTT
CASSFNWGKEEKLFF
>-|TRBJ2-7|-|TRBV9
TGTGCCAGCAGCGTAGCGTGGACAGCCTACGAGCAGTACTTC
CASSVAWTAYEQYF
>few|TRBJ2-1|-|TRBV27
TGTGCCAGCAGTTGGGCACCGGGGTTCAATGAGCAGTTCTTC
CASSWAPGFNEQFF
>-|TRBJ2-2|-|TRBV27
TGTGCCAGCAGTTTCTCTAGCGGAGGGGGGACCGGGGAGCTGTTTTTT
CASSFSSGGGTGELFF
>-|TRBJ1-1|-|TRBV7-9
TGTGCCAGCAGCTTTGGGACGTTGGGCACTGAAGCTTTCTTT
CASSFGTLGTEAFF